This passage covers 31 T cell receptor beta chains from one sample sequenced in a study of T-cell reconstitution after alpha-beta-depleted transplantation in children. A library of TCRbeta sequences, prepared with unique molecular identifiers, was generated. A single record per CDR3 protein comes from TCRdb applying MiXCR to the PCR reads. The sample consists of fewer than 150,000 distinct CDR3 sequences, around 9.8% of them appearing once. Specimen: PBMCs, mostly from graft donor cells, collected 180 days after TCRalphabeta/CD19-depleted stem cell transplant. The receptors were sampled from a girl less than two years old who had a stem cell transplant for combined immunodeficiency, so the T cells may come from the graft donor.

The rearrangement joins TRBV10-3 to TRBJ2-2; 14 bases match TRBD2. The germline V gene encodes CDR1 ENHRY and CDR2 SYGVKD. V was clipped by 7 bases and J by 2 bases; unmatched bases: 3. The CDR3 has 16 residues. Here the CDR3 reads CAITGTSGGNTGELFF. The CDR3 region has the DNA TGTGCCATCACCGGGACTAGCGGGGGAAACACCGGGGAGCTGTTTTTT.

The V and J genes are TRBV20-1 and TRBJ2-2; D gene ambiguous. The CDR3 is 11 residues long. Trimming removed 4 bases at V and 4 bases at J, with 4 bases between. Looked up from germline, CDR1 is DFQATT and CDR2 is SNEGSKA (reference sequence). The CDR3 region has the DNA TGCAGTGCTAAGGGCACCGGGGAGCTGTTTTTT. Translating it yields CSAKGTGELFF.

This chain uses TRBV20-1 with TRBJ1-6; D uncertain. The CDR3 totals 11 residues. Germline CDR1 and CDR2: DFQATT and SNEGSKA (reference sequence). V gave up 2 bases and J gave up 8 bases, with 4 bases separating them. Written as DNA, the CDR3 is TGCAGTGCTAGACTTGATTCACCCCTCCACTTT. This encodes CSARLDSPLHF.

This rearrangement joins TRBV11-2 to TRBJ2-1; the D gene is possibly TRBD1 (6 bases). The CDR3 has 12 amino acids. V was shortened by 4 bases and J by 9 bases, with 10 bases between the two germline ends. CDR1 and CDR2 from the germline V gene are SGHAT and FQNNGV. The CDR3 coding sequence is TGTGCCAGCAGCTCCTCAGGGGTTGAGCAGTTCTTC. Translation gives CASSSSGVEQFF.

At least ten counts were recorded for this clonotype. The chain carries TRBV24-1 and TRBJ2-3; D is perhaps TRBD1 or TRBD2 (5 bases each). Trimming stripped 3 bases from V and 4 bases from J, with 16 bases between. Per the germline V gene, CDR1 is KGHDR and CDR2 is SFDVKD. The CDR3 spans 16 residues. CDR3 nucleotide sequence: TGTGCCACCAGTGATGGTGGGGGACCTTCCCCAGATACGCAGTATTTT. Its translation: CATSDGGGPSPDTQYF.

This clonotype turned up a few times. The chain uses TRBV5-5 and TRBJ2-2; 8 bases are shared with TRBD1. CDR1 is SGHKS and CDR2 is YYEKEE in the germline V gene (reference sequence). The CDR3 runs to 16 residues. V dropped 2 bases and J dropped 5; count of bases not matched to a gene: 8. The CDR3 nucleotides are TGTGCCAGCAGCTTCCGACAGGGGAGCATAACCGGGGAGCTGTTTTTT. Translating gives CASSFRQGSITGELFF. Full variable domain (missing parts from reference TRBV5-5 and TRBJ2-2): DAGVTQSPTHLIKTRGQQVTLRCSPISGHKSVSWYQQVLGQGPQFIFQYYEKEERGRGNFPDRFSARQFPNYSSELNVNALLLGDSALYLCASSFRQGSITGELFFGEGSRLTVL.

The chain carries TRBV5-1 and TRBJ2-7; D uncertain. Germline V gene lookup returns CDR1 SGHRS and CDR2 YFSETQ. There are 13 residues in the CDR3. V was trimmed by 4 bases and J by 3 bases, leaving 11 bases between them. CDR3 DNA sequence: TGCGCCAGCAGCCCCCAGCTAAGCTACGAGCAGTACTTC. This sequence encodes CASSPQLSYEQYF.

The chain employs TRBV10-3 and TRBJ2-3; D not certain. Trimming took 10 bases from V and 0 from J, leaving 14 bases between them. The germline V gene encodes CDR1 ENHRY and CDR2 SYGVKD. CDR3 length equals 14 residues. The CDR3 here is CATREGLSTDTQYF. The CDR3 nucleotides are TGTGCCACTCGTGAAGGCTTGAGCACAGATACGCAGTATTTT.

The chain recombines TRBV12-3 or TRBV12-4 with TRBJ2-7, with D possibly matching TRBD1 (6 bases). The V end lost 3 bases, the J end lost 2 bases, and 11 bases lay between the germline ends. This CDR3 region has 14 residues. This CDR3 reads CASSLGTQPYEQYF. CDR3 DNA sequence: TGTGCCAGCAGTTTGGGGACACAGCCCTACGAGCAGTACTTC.

The CDR3 spells CSVGGGQETQYF. CDR3 coding DNA: TGCAGCGTTGGAGGGGGTCAAGAGACCCAGTACTTC. This chain links TRBV29-1 with TRBJ2-5; a weak D match, TRBD1 (6 bases). Germline V CDR1 and CDR2: SQVTM, ANQGSEA. The length of the CDR3 is 12 residues. V lost 4 bases and J 2 bases, leaving 8 bases between the germline ends.

This clonotype was seen many times. This chain uses TRBV6-2 or TRBV6-3 with TRBJ2-7, with D tentatively TRBD2 (5 bases). Looked up from germline, CDR1 is MNHEY and CDR2 is SVGEGT. The CDR3 is 13 residues long. The germline V and J ends were trimmed by 2 bases and 3 bases, with 8 bases remaining between them. CDR3 loop: CASSYLRDYEQYF. CDR3 DNA sequence: TGTGCCAGCAGTTACCTCCGGGACTACGAGCAGTACTTC.

The chain has TRBV10-3 and TRBJ1-1; D gene uncertain. The germline CDR1 and CDR2 sequences are ENHRY and SYGVKD. The CDR3 sequence is 14 residues long. The ends were cut back, 0 bases at V and 0 bases at J, with 5 bases in the middle. CDR3 protein: CAISESRVNTEAFF. The DNA for the CDR3 is TGTGCCATCAGTGAGTCGAGGGTGAACACTGAAGCTTTCTTT.

J is TRBJ1-2 and V is TRBV18; D unclear. Germline values: CDR1 KGHSH, CDR2 LQKENI. The V gene lost 2 bases and the J gene lost 2 bases, with 9 bases spanning the gap. This CDR3 comprises 14 residues. The CDR3 region has the DNA TGTGCCAGCTCACCAGTCAGCCAAAACTATGGCTACACCTTC. Protein product: CASSPVSQNYGYTF.

This clonotype was seen ten or more times. This chain joins TRBV5-1 and TRBJ2-2; 8 bases agree with TRBD1. Germline CDR1 is SGHRS and CDR2 is YFSETQ. Trimming took 2 bases from V and 3 from J; bases not matched to a gene: 3. The CDR3 extends over 15 amino acids. The CDR3 is CASSFQGADTGELFF. The DNA of the CDR3 is TGCGCCAGCAGCTTCCAGGGGGCAGACACCGGGGAGCTGTTTTTT.

The rearrangement uses TRBV5-1 and TRBJ2-7, with D unresolved. V gave up 1 base and J gave up 0 bases, with 11 bases separating them. CDR3 length equals 15 residues. Per germline, CDR1 SGHRS and CDR2 YFSETQ. The CDR3 coding sequence is TGCGCCAGCAGCTTGCTCCAGCGACTCTCCTACGAGCAGTACTTC. It specifies CASSLLQRLSYEQYF.

This clonotype appeared a few times. The chain uses TRBV20-1 and TRBJ2-5; weak D call: TRBD1 (5 bases). The CDR3 covers 12 residues. V was shortened by 6 bases and J by 4 bases, with 12 bases between the two germline ends. Germline assignment: CDR1 DFQATT and CDR2 SNEGSKA (reference sequence). In nucleotides, the CDR3 is TGCAGTGCCAAGCCTAGGGGAGAGACCCAGTACTTC. It yields the protein CSAKPRGETQYF.

This clonotype occurred a few times. The chain has TRBV12-3 or TRBV12-4 and TRBJ2-1; 10 nucleotides agree with TRBD2. The CDR3 is 15 residues long. V trimming: 6 bases; J trimming: 1 base; junction bases outside the gene matches: 3. DNA of the CDR3: TGTGCCAGCAGCCTGACTAGCGGGTCCTACAATGAGCAGTTCTTC. Translation: CASSLTSGSYNEQFF.

The chain uses TRBV12-3 or TRBV12-4 and TRBJ2-4; TRBD1 is a possible D gene (6 bases). This CDR3 has 18 amino acids. The V and J ends lost 3 bases and 0 bases respectively, with 18 bases between them. The CDR3 protein is CASSFGLTGKLAKNIQYF. CDR3 nucleotide sequence: TGTGCCAGCAGTTTTGGGCTGACAGGAAAACTAGCCAAAAACATTCAGTACTTC.

In this sample, this clonotype turned up many times. V usage is TRBV15 and J usage is TRBJ2-3; D is perhaps TRBD1 or TRBD2 (7 bases each). The germline CDR1 and CDR2 sequences are LNHNV and YYDKDF (reference sequence). The CDR3 is 13 residues long. With 8 bases removed from V and 3 bases from J, the gap between germline ends came to 12 bases. The CDR3 DNA follows: TGTGCCACCTCGCAGGGGGGGACAGATACGCAGTATTTT. Its translation: CATSQGGTDTQYF.

The CDR3: CASRLRQYYGYTF. CDR3 in DNA: TGTGCCAGCAGATTAAGGCAGTACTATGGCTACACCTTC. The V gene is TRBV7-2, the J gene TRBJ1-2; D call uncertain. CDR1 and CDR2 (germline): SGHTA, FQGNSA. This CDR3 contains 13 residues. The V end lost 6 bases, the J end lost 3 bases, and 11 bases lay between the germline ends.

This clonotype came up a few times. The J gene is TRBJ2-5, the V gene TRBV29-1, with D hard to call. This CDR3 contains 11 residues. V was trimmed by 4 bases and J by 0 bases, leaving 3 bases between them. Germline CDR1 reads SQVTM; CDR2 reads ANQGSEA. This CDR3 reads CSVANQETQYF. In DNA form, the CDR3 reads TGCAGCGTTGCCAACCAAGAGACCCAGTACTTC.

Here the CDR3 reads CAGRGVSSGANVLTF. In nucleotides, the CDR3 is TGTGCCGGTCGTGGGGTAAGCTCTGGGGCCAACGTCCTGACTTTC. The chain recombines TRBV12-3 or TRBV12-4 with TRBJ2-6; no clear D gene. V was trimmed by 11 bases and J by 0 bases, leaving 14 bases between them. The CDR3 loop spans 15 amino acids.

This clonotype was observed a few times. The chain joins TRBV5-1 to TRBJ2-1; D is undetermined. Germline V gene data show CDR1 as SGHRS and CDR2 as YFSETQ. This CDR3 has 15 amino acids. The V end was cut by 1 base, the J end by 5 bases, with 13 bases between. The CDR3 reads CASSLSGPLNNEQFF. In nucleotides, the CDR3 is TGCGCCAGCAGCTTGTCTGGGCCTCTAAACAATGAGCAGTTCTTC. The variable domain in full, with the rest retrieved from reference TRBV5-1 and TRBJ2-1, is KAGVTQTPRYLIKTRGQQVTLSCSPISGHRSVSWYQQTPGQGLQFLFEYFSETQRNKGNFPGRFSGRQFSNSRSEMNVSTLELGDSALYLCASSLSGPLNNEQFFGPGTRLTVL.

In its sample, this clonotype was seen a few times. The chain combines TRBV7-6 with TRBJ1-5; D gene ambiguous. Deletions cut 8 bases from V and 3 bases from J, with 8 bases between. CDR1 is SGHVS and CDR2 is FNYEAQ in the germline V gene. The CDR3 is 12 residues long. CDR3 region: CASGSFNQPQHF. DNA of the CDR3: TGTGCCAGCGGAAGTTTCAATCAGCCCCAGCATTTT.

This clonotype showed up just a few times. The rearrangement uses TRBV10-3 and TRBJ2-7, with D possibly TRBD1 on 5 matching bases. Per the germline V gene, CDR1 is ENHRY and CDR2 is SYGVKD. This CDR3 has 13 amino acids. Trimming pared 0 bases from V and 4 bases from J, leaving 7 bases between. CDR3 DNA: TGTGCCATCAGTGAGTCCAGGGTTTACGAGCAGTACTTC. It encodes CAISESRVYEQYF.

V usage is TRBV10-3 and J usage is TRBJ2-3, with TRBD1 matching over 10 bases. Germline V gene lookup returns CDR1 ENHRY and CDR2 SYGVKD. CDR3 size: 15 residues. After removal of 6 bases from V and 7 bases from J, the junction contained 10 bases not matched to a gene. The CDR3 protein is CAIRQTGQGTNTQYF. The CDR3 nucleotides read TGTGCCATCAGACAGACGGGACAGGGGACAAATACGCAGTATTTT.

The rearrangement joins TRBV28 to TRBJ1-1; no definite D call. CDR1 MDHEN and CDR2 SYDVKM come from the germline V gene. Trimming left V 9 bases short and J 7 bases short, with 21 bases between. The CDR3 loop spans 14 amino acids. The CDR3 here is CASTPGKTMGEAFF. The CDR3, as DNA: TGTGCCAGTACCCCGGGAAAGACAATGGGTGAAGCTTTCTTT. Full variable domain (outside the CDR3, taken from reference TRBV28 and TRBJ1-1): DVKVTQSSRYLVKRTGEKVFLECVQDMDHENMFWYRQDPGLGLRLIYFSYDVKMKEKGDIPEGYSVSREKKERFSLILESASTNQTSMYLCASTPGKTMGEAFFGQGTRLTVV.

This chain links TRBV20-1 with TRBJ1-1, with no clear D. The CDR3 runs to 13 residues. In germline, CDR1 is DFQATT, CDR2 SNEGSKA (reference sequence). The V gene lost 0 bases and the J gene lost 1 base, with 6 bases spanning the gap. CDR3 sequence (DNA): TGCAGTGCTAGAGACAGGAGGAACACTGAAGCTTTCTTT. Its protein is CSARDRRNTEAFF.

The V and J genes are TRBV21-1 and TRBJ2-3; TRBD1, the table's D call, was not compared with the DNA. TRBV21-1 is designated a pseudogene. CDR3 size: 16 residues. This CDR3 is CASSPMWTGFWGTQYF. CDR3 DNA sequence: TGTGCCAGCAGCCCCATGTGGACAGGGTTTTGGGGTACGCAGTATTTT.

In its sample, this clonotype was seen many times. The rearrangement uses TRBV20-1 and TRBJ2-7; D is uncertain. This CDR3 has 13 amino acids. Germline assignment: CDR1 DFQATT and CDR2 SNEGSKA (reference sequence). Between the trimmed V and J ends, which lost 3 bases and 5 bases, there was a span of 14 bases. The CDR3 is CSASHRALDEQYF. CDR3 bases: TGCAGTGCTAGTCACCGGGCCCTGGACGAGCAGTACTTC.

The sample holds a few counts of this clonotype. The chain has TRBV6-2 or TRBV6-3 and TRBJ2-7; D is perhaps TRBD1 or TRBD2 (5 bases each). This CDR3 spans 15 amino acids. Germline CDR1 and CDR2: MNHEY and SVGEGT. Trimming cost V 6 bases and J 5 bases, with 20 bases left between them. In nucleotides, the CDR3 is TGTGCCAGCAGAGGGACCTCTTGGGCAACCGACGAGCAGTACTTC. It is translated as CASRGTSWATDEQYF.